This entry lists 19 T cell receptor beta chains sequenced from one sample in a study of blood T cell repertoires in COVID-19. The method was immunoSEQ multiplex PCR; TCRdb's version includes in-frame clones alone and lacks a portion of them. The sample has 300,000 to 400,000 clones; more than 70% are singletons. The sequencing input was peripheral blood. The receptors stem from a man aged 25-45 years with active or convalescent COVID-19.

The genes are TRBV4-2 and TRBJ1-1; D gene uncertain. Looked up from germline, CDR1 is LGHNA and CDR2 is YNFKEQ. Trimming cost V 1 base and J 11 bases, with 23 bases left between them. This CDR3 has 16 residues. CDR3 DNA sequence: TGTGCCAGCAGCCAAGGAGCAGAGAGAGGCGCCTTGGAGGCTTTCTTT. Translation: CASSQGAERGALEAFF.

The V call is TRBV12-3 or TRBV12-4, the J call TRBJ2-7; the D gene is possibly TRBD1 (5 bases). The CDR3 covers 12 residues. V was shortened by 4 bases and J by 4 bases, with 8 bases between the two germline ends. CDR3 DNA sequence: TGTGCCAGCAGTTCGGACACTTACGAGCAGTACTTC. Translating gives CASSSDTYEQYF.

The chain recombines TRBV24-1 with TRBJ2-2, with 7 nucleotides matching TRBD1. CDR1 KGHDR and CDR2 SFDVKD come from the germline V gene. This CDR3 comprises 15 residues. The V segment lost 0 bases and the J segment 3 bases; nucleotides outside the gene matches: 0. This CDR3 is CATSDLGQDTGELFF. The CDR3 DNA reads TGTGCCACCAGTGATTTGGGACAGGACACCGGGGAGCTGTTTTTT.

This chain connects TRBV5-1 to TRBJ1-4; TRBD1 is a possible D gene (6 bases). The V gene lost 1 base and the J gene lost 8 bases, with 12 bases spanning the gap. The CDR3 sequence is 14 residues long. Germline V gene data show CDR1 as SGHRS and CDR2 as YFSETQ. Here the CDR3 reads CASSLSGGHEKLFF. Here the CDR3 DNA reads TGCGCCAGCAGCTTGAGCGGGGGGCACGAAAAACTGTTTTTT.

Here the CDR3 DNA reads TGCGCCAGCAGCCCTGGTGGAGGGACAGGTATAGAGACCCAGTACTTC. The encoded protein is CASSPGGGTGIETQYF. This chain connects TRBV5-1 to TRBJ2-5; TRBD1 agrees at 8 bases. The trim removed 4 bases at V and 4 bases at J, leaving 12 bases unmatched. Germline V gene data show CDR1 as SGHRS and CDR2 as YFSETQ. This CDR3 region has 16 residues.

The V and J genes are TRBV6-6 and TRBJ2-1; unclear D gene. Germline V gene lookup returns CDR1 MNHNY and CDR2 SVGAGI (reference sequence). The CDR3 runs 15 residues. The V end lost 2 bases, the J end lost 4 bases, and 12 bases lay between the germline ends. The CDR3 reads CASSYSSFRYNEQFF. Written as DNA, the CDR3 is TGTGCCAGCAGTTACAGTTCCTTCAGATACAATGAGCAGTTCTTC.

The rearrangement joins TRBV18 to TRBJ1-6; TRBD1 matches 9 bases. This CDR3 is built from 15 residues. Germline V gene sequence: CDR1 KGHSH, CDR2 LQKENI. The trim removed 3 bases at V and 6 bases at J, leaving 3 bases unmatched. CDR3 loop: CASSPPGQGNSPLHF. DNA of the CDR3: TGTGCCAGCTCACCCCCGGGACAGGGTAATTCACCCCTCCACTTT.

The rearrangement uses TRBV6-5 and TRBJ2-2, with D perhaps matching TRBD1 (6 bases). The ends were cut back, 6 bases at V and 5 bases at J, with 16 bases in the middle. There are 15 residues in the CDR3. The germline gives CDR1 MNHEY, CDR2 SVGAGI. The chain's CDR3 is CASSQDRPVTGELFF. DNA for the CDR3: TGTGCCAGCAGCCAGGACAGACCGGTAACCGGGGAGCTGTTTTTT.

The chain uses TRBV7-2 and TRBJ2-4; possibly TRBD1 for D (6 bases). The V end lost 4 bases, the J end lost 7 bases, and 20 bases lay between the germline ends. From germline, CDR1 is SGHTA and CDR2 FQGNSA. The CDR3 is made up of 16 amino acids. CDR3 bases: TGTGCCAGCAGCTACCAAGGTACAGGGTTGGAGAACATTCAGTACTTC. Its protein is CASSYQGTGLENIQYF.

The chain joins TRBV12-3 or TRBV12-4 to TRBJ2-3; TRBD2 matches 8 bases. The CDR3 contains 13 residues. With 8 bases clipped from V and 6 bases from J, the junction kept 7 bases outside the gene matches. CDR3 nucleotides: TGTGCCAGCTCCGGGACTAGGGGCGATACGCAGTATTTT. Residues: CASSGTRGDTQYF.

The chain links TRBV9 to TRBJ2-1; 8 bases map to TRBD1. V lost 0 bases to trimming and J lost 7 bases; unmatched junction nucleotides: 12. In germline, CDR1 is SGDLS, CDR2 YYNGEE. The CDR3 contains 17 residues. The CDR3 DNA follows: TGTGCCAGCAGCGTAGCATCGAGGCAGGGGGCCGGGAATGAGCAGTTCTTC. Its translation is CASSVASRQGAGNEQFF. Full variable domain (outside the CDR3, taken from reference TRBV9 and TRBJ2-1): DSGVTQTPKHLITATGQRVTLRCSPRSGDLSVYWYQQSLDQGLQFLIQYYNGEERAKGNILERFSAQQFPDLHSELNLSSLELGDSALYFCASSVASRQGAGNEQFFGPGTRLTVL.

The chain links TRBV15 to TRBJ2-2, with no clear D. V lost 9 bases and J 3 bases, leaving 14 bases between the germline ends. The CDR3 has 14 residues. The germline V gene has CDR1 LNHNV and CDR2 YYDKDF (reference sequence). DNA of the CDR3: TGTGCCACTTCTTACGGTCTATACACCGGGGAGCTGTTTTTT. It specifies CATSYGLYTGELFF.

V gene TRBV10-3 combines with J gene TRBJ1-3; possible D gene TRBD1, 6 bases. Looked up from germline, CDR1 is ENHRY and CDR2 is SYGVKD. This CDR3 is built from 13 residues. The V and J ends lost 8 bases and 4 bases respectively, with 12 bases between them. This CDR3 reads CAIAGGEGNTIYF. The CDR3 DNA reads as TGTGCCATCGCGGGGGGCGAGGGAAACACCATATATTTT.

CDR3 in DNA: TGTGCCAGCAGCCCCCCGTTAGGGGTTCACAGGGAGCAGTTCTTC. It translates to CASSPPLGVHREQFF. The V and J genes are TRBV5-6 and TRBJ2-1, with D perhaps TRBD1 (5 bases). V shed 4 bases and J shed 10 bases, with 21 bases lying between them. The CDR3 contains 15 residues. In germline, CDR1 is SGHDT, CDR2 YYEEEE. The full variable domain, in which reference TRBV5-6 and TRBJ2-1 provide the parts outside the CDR3, is DAGVTQSPTHLIKTRGQQVTLRCSPKSGHDTVSWYQQALGQGPQFIFQYYEEEERQRGNFPDRFSGHQFPNYSSELNVNALLLGDSALYLCASSPPLGVHREQFFGPGTRLTVL.

This chain joins TRBV19 and TRBJ1-5; D not certain. V dropped 3 bases and J dropped 6 bases, with 18 bases sitting between them. The germline V gene encodes CDR1 LNHDA and CDR2 SQIVND (reference sequence). This CDR3 contains 16 residues. The CDR3 DNA reads TGTGCCAGTAGTATTGGGAGTTTCACCCTGACTCAGCCCCAGCATTTT. As protein: CASSIGSFTLTQPQHF.

The gene calls are TRBV4-3 and TRBJ1-3; D is possibly TRBD1 (5 bases). CDR3 length: 17 residues. The V end lost 0 bases, the J end lost 8 bases, and 20 bases lay between the germline ends. CDR1 is LGHNA, CDR2 YSLEER, per germline. DNA of the CDR3: TGCGCCAGCAGCCAAGACAGGTCGCAAGGGGTTTGGGACACCATATATTTT. Translation gives CASSQDRSQGVWDTIYF.

The genes are TRBV9 and TRBJ2-5; tentative D call: TRBD1 (6 bases). Trimming took 1 base from V and 2 from J, leaving 12 bases between them. The CDR3 contains 15 residues. Germline CDR1 reads SGDLS; CDR2 reads YYNGEE. The CDR3 nucleotides are TGTGCCAGCAGCGTACTCGGGACACTACAAGAGACCCAGTACTTC. Its translation is CASSVLGTLQETQYF.

This chain links TRBV6-5 with TRBJ2-7; 10 positions agree with TRBD1. Germline loops: CDR1 MNHEY, CDR2 SVGAGI. CDR3 length: 14 residues. Trimming took 5 bases from V and 4 from J; bases not matched to a gene: 5. The CDR3 DNA reads TGTGCCAGCAGTCTGACAGGGGGCCTATACGAGCAGTACTTC. Its translation is CASSLTGGLYEQYF.

This rearrangement joins TRBV6-5 to TRBJ2-7, with D perhaps matching TRBD1 (6 bases). CDR3 length equals 14 residues. Germline values: CDR1 MNHEY, CDR2 SVGAGI. The V and J ends lost 4 bases and 4 bases respectively, with 14 bases between them. The CDR3 protein is CASSSGTPSYEQYF. The CDR3 region has the DNA TGTGCCAGCAGTTCCGGGACACCCTCGTACGAGCAGTACTTC.